This T cell receptor (beta chain) originates from a study of beta chain features in type 1 diabetes. Study observations and caveats: Comparison showed that naive, central memory and Treg TCRB repertoires appeared more similar among patients than among healthy donors. Because the template was cDNA, high-expressing cells might be over-represented. A pattern of fewer insertions and more deletions at VDJ junctions was seen in type 1 diabetes patients.

This clone turned up a few times. Its antigen is unidentified. Central memory, naive, regulatory and stem cell-like memory CD4+ cells were sorted by CD45RO/CCR7/CD25/CD127/CD95/CD27. Germline CDR1 and CDR2: SEHNR and FQNEAQ (reference sequence). CDR3 size: 12 residues. Between the trimmed V and J ends, which lost 5 bases and 4 bases, there was a span of 7 bases. Sequencing targeted expressed TCRB transcripts, as all isolated RNA had been reverse transcribed. Method: immunoSEQ multiplex PCR; TCRdb's copy keeps in-frame clones and lacks some. The data contain about 930,000 clones, roughly 15% of them singletons.

Material for sequencing was naive CD4+ T cells from blood. The receptor was isolated from a woman between 18 and 29 years old in good health. This sequence joins TRBV7-9 and TRBJ2-3, with D uncertain. The CDR3 loop is CASSLPSDTQYF. The CDR3 DNA reads TGTGCCAGCAGCCTGCCGTCAGATACGCAGTATTTT.